This TCR beta chain was captured in a study of blood T cell repertoires in COVID-19. Profiling relied on immunoSEQ multiplex PCR, and the TCRdb table lists in-frame clones only, not all of them. The data hold more than 40,000 clones, with approximately 86% observed a single time. V was cut by 0 bases and J by 9 bases, with 21 bases left in between. The CDR3 is 16 residues long. Germline V gives CDR1 WSHSY, CDR2 SAAADI. This clone was seen a single time. Sequenced material: peripheral blood. This receptor was obtained from a man in his fifties or sixties with active COVID-19. The V gene is TRBV10-2, the J gene TRBJ2-7; tentative D call: TRBD1 (5 bases). CDR3 loop: CASSESGFDSAVWQYF. The CDR3 nucleotides are TGCGCCAGCAGTGAGTCAGGGTTCGACAGTGCGGTTTGGCAGTACTTC.